The 7 T cell receptor beta chains listed next were all sequenced from one sample in a study of cytotoxic CD8 clonotypes in ibrutinib-treated CLL. Only in-frame clones appear in the TCRdb table, and some are missing; sequencing was by immunoSEQ multiplex PCR. Of a few hundred thousand clones in the sample, roughly 67% were seen once. This material consisted of PBMCs, taken after 36 months of ibrutinib treatment. The receptor source for this set is a human donor with chronic lymphocytic leukemia.

The chain carries TRBV29-1 and TRBJ1-6, with 12 bases fitting TRBD1. After removal of 3 bases from V and 0 bases from J, the junction contained 6 bases not matched to a gene. Germline CDR1 SQVTM, CDR2 ANQGSEA. This CDR3 is 18 amino acids long. DNA of the CDR3: TGCAGCGTTGATCGGGACAGGGGGCCTAGCTCCTATAATTCACCCCTCCACTTT. As protein: CSVDRDRGPSSYNSPLHF.

This rearrangement joins TRBV18 to TRBJ2-3, with D unclear. The ends were cut back, 8 bases at V and 5 bases at J, with 17 bases in the middle. Germline CDR1 is KGHSH and CDR2 is LQKENI. CDR3 length equals 14 residues. CDR3 sequence: CASQWTRGEDTQYF. In nucleotides, the CDR3 is TGTGCCAGCCAATGGACGCGCGGAGAAGATACGCAGTATTTT. Using reference TRBV18 and TRBJ2-3 for the parts outside the CDR3, the full variable domain is NAGVMQNPRHLVRRRGQEARLRCSPMKGHSHVYWYRQLPEEGLKFMVYLQKENIIDESGMPKERFSAEFPKEGPSILRIQQVVRGDSAAYFCASQWTRGEDTQYFGPGTRLTVL.

The gene calls are TRBV18 and TRBJ1-4; weak D call: TRBD1 (5 bases). Germline V gene sequence: CDR1 KGHSH, CDR2 LQKENI. CDR3 length: 16 amino acids. V gave up 4 bases and J gave up 0 bases, with 12 bases separating them. The CDR3 coding sequence is TGTGCCAGCTCACAAACAACAGGAGCAACTAATGAAAAACTGTTTTTT. Its protein is CASSQTTGATNEKLFF.

The chain employs TRBV7-8 and TRBJ2-1; 8 nucleotides match TRBD1. V lost 4 bases, J lost 7 bases, and 12 bases stayed unmatched. The CDR3 consists of 16 residues. Germline V gene sequence: CDR1 SGHVS, CDR2 FQNEAQ. DNA for the CDR3: TGTGCCAGCAGCTCCCAAACCCGGACAGGGAAGAATGAGCAGTTCTTC. Its protein is CASSSQTRTGKNEQFF.

V and J are TRBV6-6 and TRBJ1-2; 8 bases fit TRBD1. From germline, CDR1 is MNHNY and CDR2 SVGAGI (reference sequence). CDR3 size: 14 residues. The ends lost 5 bases at V and 2 bases at J; junction bases unmatched: 4. CDR3 sequence (DNA): TGTGCCAGCAGTGGACAGGGACGAAACTATGGCTACACCTTC. Amino acid sequence: CASSGQGRNYGYTF.

This clone came up once. The rearrangement links TRBV19 to TRBJ2-7; 8 nucleotides line up with TRBD1. The germline gives CDR1 LNHDA, CDR2 SQIVND (reference sequence). The trim removed 5 bases at V and 2 bases at J, leaving 5 bases unmatched. The CDR3 covers 14 residues. The CDR3 bases are TGTGCCAGTAGTGACTACAGGGGGGCCTACGAGCAGTACTTC. It yields the protein CASSDYRGAYEQYF.

This chain links TRBV9 with TRBJ2-2; 9 bases align to TRBD2. J was trimmed by 0 bases and V by 4 bases; bases with no gene match: 7. Germline assignment: CDR1 SGDLS and CDR2 YYNGEE. The CDR3 is 17 residues long. The CDR3 sequence: CASSPHSSGTNTGELFF. As DNA, the CDR3 is TGTGCCAGCAGCCCGCACTCTAGCGGGACGAACACCGGGGAGCTGTTTTTT.